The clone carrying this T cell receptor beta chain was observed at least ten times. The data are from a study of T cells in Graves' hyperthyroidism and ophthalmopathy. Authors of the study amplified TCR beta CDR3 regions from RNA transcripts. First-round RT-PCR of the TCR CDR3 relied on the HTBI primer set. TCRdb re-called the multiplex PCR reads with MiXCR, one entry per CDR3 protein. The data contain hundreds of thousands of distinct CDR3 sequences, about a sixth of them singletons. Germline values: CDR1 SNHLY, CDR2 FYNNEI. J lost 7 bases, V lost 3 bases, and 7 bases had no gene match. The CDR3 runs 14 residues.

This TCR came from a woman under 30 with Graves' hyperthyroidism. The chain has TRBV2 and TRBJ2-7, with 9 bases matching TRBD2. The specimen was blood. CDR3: CASSEVAGDGEQYF. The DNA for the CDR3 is TGTGCCAGCAGTGAGGTAGCGGGAGATGGGGAGCAGTACTTC.